The source of this TCR beta chain is a study of blood T cell repertoires in COVID-19. Looking at the study overall: There were acute and convalescent COVID-19 samples, and they came from the United States, Italy and Spain. The cDNA or gDNA used as material had been derived from T cells, B-cell-depleted T cells, or PBMCs.

V lost 5 bases and J lost 6; bases outside the gene matches: 9. Germline loops: CDR1 MDHEN, CDR2 SYDVKM. The CDR3 extends over 14 amino acids. In the authors' methods: Counts of nucleated cells, estimated from reference gene primer amplification, were obtained. Sequenced by immunoSEQ multiplex PCR; TCRdb stores in-frame clones only, minus some. The V and J calls and clone size are taken from that table; D and trimming were inferred from the DNA. This table has some 85,000 clones, over 65% appearing once. The sequencing sample was made of peripheral blood. The TCR sequence derives from a human donor in a cohort sampled during active COVID-19. The chain recombines TRBV28 with TRBJ2-7; 8 bases are a match to TRBD1. The CDR3 protein is CASSPDRVGLEQYF. Here the CDR3 DNA reads TGTGCCAGCAGTCCGGACAGGGTAGGGCTCGAGCAGTACTTC.